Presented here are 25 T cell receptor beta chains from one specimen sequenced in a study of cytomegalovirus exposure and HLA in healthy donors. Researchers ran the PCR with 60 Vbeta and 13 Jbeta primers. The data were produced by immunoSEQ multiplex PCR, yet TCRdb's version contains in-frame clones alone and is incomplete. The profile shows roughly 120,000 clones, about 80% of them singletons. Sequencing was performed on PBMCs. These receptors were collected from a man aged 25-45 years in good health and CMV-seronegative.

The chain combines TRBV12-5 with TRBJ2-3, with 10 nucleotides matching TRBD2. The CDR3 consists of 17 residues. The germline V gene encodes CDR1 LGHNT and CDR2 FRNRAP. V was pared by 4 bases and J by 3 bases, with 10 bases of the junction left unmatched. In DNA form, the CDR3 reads TGTGCTAGTGGTTGGGTTACTAGCGGGATTGGAACAGATACGCAGTATTTT. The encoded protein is CASGWVTSGIGTDTQYF.

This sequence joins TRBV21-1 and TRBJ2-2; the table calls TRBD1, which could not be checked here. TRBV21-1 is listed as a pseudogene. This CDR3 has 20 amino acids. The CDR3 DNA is TGTGCCAGCAGGTCAGAAAAAGTAACCCCCGTCACAGGGCGGACCGGGGAGCTGTTTTTT. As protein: CASRSEKVTPVTGRTGELFF.

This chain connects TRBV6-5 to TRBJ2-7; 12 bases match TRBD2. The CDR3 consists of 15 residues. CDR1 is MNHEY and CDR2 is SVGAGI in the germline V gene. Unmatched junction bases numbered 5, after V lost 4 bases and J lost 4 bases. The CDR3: CASSFSSGRVYEQYF. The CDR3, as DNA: TGTGCCAGCAGTTTTTCTAGCGGGAGGGTATACGAGCAGTACTTC.

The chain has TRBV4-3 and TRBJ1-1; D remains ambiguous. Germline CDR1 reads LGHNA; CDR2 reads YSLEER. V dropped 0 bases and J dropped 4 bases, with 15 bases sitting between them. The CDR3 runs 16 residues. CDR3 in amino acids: CASSQDISRCSTEAFF. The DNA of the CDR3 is TGCGCCAGCAGCCAAGATATCTCCAGGTGCTCCACTGAAGCTTTCTTT.

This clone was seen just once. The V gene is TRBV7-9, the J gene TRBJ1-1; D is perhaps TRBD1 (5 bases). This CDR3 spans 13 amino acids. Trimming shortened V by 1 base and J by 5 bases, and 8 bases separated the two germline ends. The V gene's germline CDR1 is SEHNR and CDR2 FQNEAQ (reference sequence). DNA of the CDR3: TGTGCCAGCAGCTTAGATGGGGGGACTGAAGCTTTCTTT. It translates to CASSLDGGTEAFF.

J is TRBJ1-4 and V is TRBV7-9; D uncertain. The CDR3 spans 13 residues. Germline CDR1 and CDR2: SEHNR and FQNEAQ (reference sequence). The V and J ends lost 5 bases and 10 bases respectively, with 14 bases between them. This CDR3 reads CASSAHAEGKLFF. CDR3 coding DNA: TGTGCCAGCAGCGCGCACGCGGAGGGAAAACTGTTTTTT. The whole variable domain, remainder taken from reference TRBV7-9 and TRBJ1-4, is DTGVSQNPRHKITKRGQNVTFRCDPISEHNRLYWYRQTLGQGPEFLTYFQNEAQLEKSRLLSDRFSAERPKGSFSTLEIQRTEQGDSAMYLCASSAHAEGKLFFGSGTQLSVL.

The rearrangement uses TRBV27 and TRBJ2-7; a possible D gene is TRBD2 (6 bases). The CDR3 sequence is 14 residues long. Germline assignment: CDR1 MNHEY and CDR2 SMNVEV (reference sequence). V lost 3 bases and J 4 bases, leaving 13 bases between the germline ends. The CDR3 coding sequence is TGTGCCAGCAGTTTGGCGGGAAGCTTTTACGAGCAGTACTTC. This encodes CASSLAGSFYEQYF.

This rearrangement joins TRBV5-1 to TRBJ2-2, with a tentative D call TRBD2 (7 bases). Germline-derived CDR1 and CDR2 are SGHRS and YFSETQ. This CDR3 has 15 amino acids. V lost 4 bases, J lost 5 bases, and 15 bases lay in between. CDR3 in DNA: TGCGCCAGCAGCATCCAAGGGGGGGGTACCGGGGAGCTGTTTTTT. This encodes CASSIQGGGTGELFF.

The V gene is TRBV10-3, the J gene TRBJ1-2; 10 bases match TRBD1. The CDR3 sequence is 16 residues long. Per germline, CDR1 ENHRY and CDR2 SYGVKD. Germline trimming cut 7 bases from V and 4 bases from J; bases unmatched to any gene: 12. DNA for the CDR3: TGTGCCATCAATTCCGGGACAGGGGCCATTAGCTATGGCTACACCTTC. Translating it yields CAINSGTGAISYGYTF.

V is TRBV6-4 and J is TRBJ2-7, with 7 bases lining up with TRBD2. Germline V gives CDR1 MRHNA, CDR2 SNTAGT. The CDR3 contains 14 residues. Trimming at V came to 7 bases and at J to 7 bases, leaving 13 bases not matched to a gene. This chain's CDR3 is CASIGGAGENEQYF. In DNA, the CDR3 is TGTGCCAGCATTGGCGGGGCGGGAGAGAATGAGCAGTACTTC.

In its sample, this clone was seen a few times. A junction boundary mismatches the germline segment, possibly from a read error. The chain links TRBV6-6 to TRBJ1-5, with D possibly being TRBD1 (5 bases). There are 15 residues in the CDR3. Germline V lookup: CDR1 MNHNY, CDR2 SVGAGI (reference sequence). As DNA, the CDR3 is TGTGCCAGCAGTTACTTGACACGATTCGGAGGGACCCAGAATTTT. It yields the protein CASSYLTRFGGTQNF.

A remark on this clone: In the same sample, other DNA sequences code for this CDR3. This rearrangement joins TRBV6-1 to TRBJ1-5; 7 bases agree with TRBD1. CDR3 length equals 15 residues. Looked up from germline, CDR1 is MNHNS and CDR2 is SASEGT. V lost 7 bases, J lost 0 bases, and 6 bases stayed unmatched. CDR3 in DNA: TGTGCCAGCATAACCGGGACAGATAGCAATCAGCCCCAGCATTTT. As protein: CASITGTDSNQPQHF.

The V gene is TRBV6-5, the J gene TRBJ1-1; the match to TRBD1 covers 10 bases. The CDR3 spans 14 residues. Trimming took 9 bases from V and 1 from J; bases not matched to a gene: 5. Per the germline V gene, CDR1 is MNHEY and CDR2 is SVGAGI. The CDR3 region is CASKGDRGNTEAFF. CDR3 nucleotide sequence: TGTGCCAGTAAGGGGGACAGGGGGAACACTGAAGCTTTCTTT.

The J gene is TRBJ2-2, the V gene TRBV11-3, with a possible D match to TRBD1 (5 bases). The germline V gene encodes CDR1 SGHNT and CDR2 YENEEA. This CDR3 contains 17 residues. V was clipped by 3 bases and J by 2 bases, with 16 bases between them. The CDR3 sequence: CASSFPRLGVNTGELFF. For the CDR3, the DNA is TGTGCCAGCAGCTTCCCCCGTTTAGGGGTAAACACCGGGGAGCTGTTTTTT.

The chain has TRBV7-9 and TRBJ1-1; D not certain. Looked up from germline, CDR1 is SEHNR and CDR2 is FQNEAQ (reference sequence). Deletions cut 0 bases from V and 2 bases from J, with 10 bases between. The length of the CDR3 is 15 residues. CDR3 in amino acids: CASSLAPGINTEAFF. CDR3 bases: TGTGCCAGCAGCTTAGCGCCGGGGATAAACACTGAAGCTTTCTTT.

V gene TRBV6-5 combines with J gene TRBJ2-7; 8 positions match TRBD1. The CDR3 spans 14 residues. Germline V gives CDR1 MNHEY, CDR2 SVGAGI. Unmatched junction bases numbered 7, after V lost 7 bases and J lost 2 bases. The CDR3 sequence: CASIKQGVPYEQYF. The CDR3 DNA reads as TGTGCCAGCATTAAACAGGGGGTCCCCTACGAGCAGTACTTC.

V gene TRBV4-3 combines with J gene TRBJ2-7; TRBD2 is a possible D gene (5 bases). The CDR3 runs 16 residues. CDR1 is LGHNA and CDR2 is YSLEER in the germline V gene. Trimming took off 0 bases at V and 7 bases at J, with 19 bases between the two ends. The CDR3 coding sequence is TGCGCCAGCAGCCAAGAACTAGTCGGGAACATAGGGGAGCAGTACTTC. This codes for CASSQELVGNIGEQYF.

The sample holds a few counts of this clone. The CDR3 protein is CASSQGLAGNNEQFF. DNA for the CDR3: TGCGCCAGCAGCCAAGGGTTAGCGGGAAACAATGAGCAGTTCTTC. This chain connects TRBV4-1 to TRBJ2-1; 8 nucleotides agree with TRBD2. Trimming at V came to 1 base and at J to 5 bases, leaving 4 bases not matched to a gene. CDR3 length equals 15 residues. Germline lookup yields CDR1 MGHRA and CDR2 YSYEKL.

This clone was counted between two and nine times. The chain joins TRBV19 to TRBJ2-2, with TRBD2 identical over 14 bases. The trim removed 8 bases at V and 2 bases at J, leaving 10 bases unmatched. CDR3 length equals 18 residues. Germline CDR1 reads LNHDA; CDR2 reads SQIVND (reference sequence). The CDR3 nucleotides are TGTGCCAGTGGCGCCGGGACTAGCGGGAGTCATAACACCGGGGAGCTGTTTTTT. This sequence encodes CASGAGTSGSHNTGELFF.

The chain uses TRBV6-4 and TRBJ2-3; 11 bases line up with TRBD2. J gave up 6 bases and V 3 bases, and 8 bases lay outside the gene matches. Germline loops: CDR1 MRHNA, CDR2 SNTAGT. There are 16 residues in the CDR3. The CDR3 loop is CASSETSGTRGDTQYF. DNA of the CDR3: TGTGCCAGCAGTGAGACTAGCGGGACTCGCGGGGATACGCAGTATTTT.

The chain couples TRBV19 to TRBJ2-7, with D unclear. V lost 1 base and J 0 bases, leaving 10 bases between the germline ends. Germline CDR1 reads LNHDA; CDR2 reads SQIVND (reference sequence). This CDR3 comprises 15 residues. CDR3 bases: TGTGCCAGTAGTATAGGGTCCTATAGCTCCTACGAGCAGTACTTC. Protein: CASSIGSYSSYEQYF.

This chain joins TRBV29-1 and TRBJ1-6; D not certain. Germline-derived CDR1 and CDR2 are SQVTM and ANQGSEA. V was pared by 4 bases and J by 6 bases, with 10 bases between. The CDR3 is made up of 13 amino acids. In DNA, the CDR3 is TGCAGCGTTGCGGGGATGGGTAATTCACCCCTCCACTTT. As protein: CSVAGMGNSPLHF.

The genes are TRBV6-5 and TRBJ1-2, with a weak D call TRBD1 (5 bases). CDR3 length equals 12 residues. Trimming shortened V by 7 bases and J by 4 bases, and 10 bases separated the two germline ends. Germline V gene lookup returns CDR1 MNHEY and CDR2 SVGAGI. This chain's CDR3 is CASKDSGYGYTF. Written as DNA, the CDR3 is TGTGCCAGCAAAGACAGTGGCTATGGCTACACCTTC.

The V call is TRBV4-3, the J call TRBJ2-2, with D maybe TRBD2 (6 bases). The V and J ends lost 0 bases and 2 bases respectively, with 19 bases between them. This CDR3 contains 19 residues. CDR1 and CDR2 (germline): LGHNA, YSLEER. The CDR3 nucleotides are TGCGCCAGCAGCCAAGATTCCGATACGGGGGTGCAAAACACCGGGGAGCTGTTTTTT. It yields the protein CASSQDSDTGVQNTGELFF.

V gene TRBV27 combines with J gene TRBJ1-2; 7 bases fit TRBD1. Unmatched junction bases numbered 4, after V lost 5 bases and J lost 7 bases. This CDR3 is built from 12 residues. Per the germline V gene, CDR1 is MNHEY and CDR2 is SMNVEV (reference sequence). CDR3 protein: CASSTYRGGYTF. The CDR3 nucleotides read TGTGCCAGCAGTACCTACAGGGGTGGCTACACCTTC.